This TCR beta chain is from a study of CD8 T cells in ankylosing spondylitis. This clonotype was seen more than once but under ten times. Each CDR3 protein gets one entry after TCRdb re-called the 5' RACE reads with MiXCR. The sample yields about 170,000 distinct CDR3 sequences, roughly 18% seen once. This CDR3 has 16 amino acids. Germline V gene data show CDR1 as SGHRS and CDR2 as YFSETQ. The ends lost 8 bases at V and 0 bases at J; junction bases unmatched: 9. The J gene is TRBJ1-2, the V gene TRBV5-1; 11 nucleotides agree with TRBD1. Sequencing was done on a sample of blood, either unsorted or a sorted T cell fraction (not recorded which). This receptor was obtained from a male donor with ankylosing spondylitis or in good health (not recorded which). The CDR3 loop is CASRDRGLSANYGYTF. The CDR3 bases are TGCGCCAGTCGGGACAGGGGGTTATCAGCTAACTATGGCTACACCTTC.